These 29 T cell receptor beta chains came from one sample sequenced in a study of spatial heterogeneity in lung cancer. TCRdb re-analysed the 5' RACE reads in MiXCR, keeping a single row per CDR3 protein. Counted here are 45,000 to 55,000 distinct CDR3 sequences, approximately 12% occurring once; the ten biggest clones make up 32%. The sample's time point: blood at routine non-recurrence follow-up after resection. Specimen: PBMCs, collected at follow-up. These receptors all come from a male donor with early-stage non-small cell lung cancer.

The chain is built from TRBV7-2 and TRBJ2-3; D remains unclear. Germline values: CDR1 SGHTA, CDR2 FQGNSA. CDR3 length: 12 amino acids. Trimming pared 3 bases from V and 2 bases from J, leaving 3 bases between. CDR3 protein: CASSFNTDTQYF. The CDR3 DNA reads as TGTGCCAGCAGCTTTAACACAGATACGCAGTATTTT.

This clonotype was detected many times. The rearrangement joins TRBV7-8 to TRBJ2-1; the D is unclear. Trimming took off 1 base at V and 5 bases at J, with 3 bases between the two ends. The CDR3 loop spans 12 amino acids. Germline V gene sequence: CDR1 SGHVS, CDR2 FQNEAQ. CDR3 DNA: TGTGCCAGCAGCTTAGGGGACAATGAGCAGTTCTTC. Its protein is CASSLGDNEQFF. The full variable domain, its missing parts supplied by reference TRBV7-8 and TRBJ2-1, is GAGVSQSPRYKVAKRGQDVALRCDPISGHVSLFWYQQALGQGPEFLTYFQNEAQLDKSGLPSDRFFAERPEGSVSTLKIQRTQQEDSAVYLCASSLGDNEQFFGPGTRLTVL.

This clonotype was counted at least ten times. This rearrangement joins TRBV7-6 to TRBJ1-2; 8 bases map to TRBD1. V lost 5 bases to trimming and J lost 5 bases; unmatched junction nucleotides: 13. In germline, CDR1 is SGHVS, CDR2 FNYEAQ. The CDR3 loop spans 16 amino acids. The CDR3 bases are TGTGCCAGCAGCCCGAGAAGTGGACAGGGATCGTATGGCTACACCTTC. It codes for CASSPRSGQGSYGYTF.

This clonotype was detected many times. The chain recombines TRBV7-2 with TRBJ1-2; D call uncertain. Trimming removed 2 bases at V and 0 bases at J, with 13 bases between. Germline CDR1 SGHTA, CDR2 FQGNSA. The length of the CDR3 is 16 residues. The chain's CDR3 is CASSLIAAIANYGYTF. The CDR3 DNA is TGTGCCAGCAGCTTAATTGCAGCGATCGCTAACTATGGCTACACCTTC.

Regarding this clonotype: A read error may be the cause here, since a much bigger clone is one base away. The chain joins TRBV12-3 or TRBV12-4 to TRBJ1-1; no clear D. This CDR3 has 12 residues. V was cut by 8 bases and J by 4 bases, with 11 bases left in between. CDR3 sequence: CASSWEGTEAFF. As DNA, the CDR3 is TGTGCCAGCTCCTGGGAGGGCACTGAAGCTTTCTTT.

This clonotype was seen a few times. In nucleotides, the CDR3 is TGTGCCTGGAGTCCGGGTGGCGGCTACACCTTC. Translation gives CAWSPGGGYTF. This chain connects TRBV30 to TRBJ1-2; D ambiguous. V lost 2 bases and J 8 bases, leaving 9 bases between the germline ends. From germline, CDR1 is GTSNPN and CDR2 SVGIG (reference sequence). The CDR3 has 11 residues.

This clonotype was counted at least ten times. The chain links TRBV25-1 to TRBJ2-3; TRBD2 is a possible D gene (6 bases). Trimming removed 1 base at V and 1 base at J, with 15 bases between. The CDR3 loop spans 17 amino acids. In germline, CDR1 is MGHDK, CDR2 SYGVNS. The CDR3 coding sequence is TGTGCCAGCAGTGAATCCGCTGCTAGCGTAGGCACAGATACGCAGTATTTT. The encoded protein is CASSESAASVGTDTQYF.

This clonotype was seen ten or more times. The V call is TRBV6-5, the J call TRBJ2-3; 11 bases match TRBD1. V trimming: 4 bases; J trimming: 6 bases; junction bases outside the gene matches: 6. CDR1 is MNHEY, CDR2 SVGAGI, per germline. The CDR3 has 15 residues. The CDR3 protein is CASSLGTGGPDTQYF. The CDR3 DNA is TGTGCCAGCAGTTTGGGGACAGGGGGGCCGGATACGCAGTATTTT.

The CDR3 reads CASSYSQIGAEAFF. The CDR3 coding sequence is TGTGCCAGCAGTTACTCCCAAATTGGGGCTGAAGCTTTCTTT. This chain joins TRBV6-5 and TRBJ1-1; D gene ambiguous. This CDR3 comprises 14 residues. V was pared by 0 bases and J by 6 bases, with 11 bases between. Germline CDR1 reads MNHEY; CDR2 reads SVGAGI.

The rearrangement links TRBV9 to TRBJ1-1, with TRBD1 as a possible D gene (6 bases). The CDR3 consists of 12 residues. The germline CDR1 and CDR2 sequences are SGDLS and YYNGEE. V lost 7 bases, J lost 3 bases, and 10 bases lay in between. CDR3 loop: CASGGADTEAFF. In nucleotides, the CDR3 is TGTGCCAGCGGGGGCGCGGACACTGAAGCTTTCTTT. Complete variable domain (other parts from reference TRBV9 and TRBJ1-1): DSGVTQTPKHLITATGQRVTLRCSPRSGDLSVYWYQQSLDQGLQFLIQYYNGEERAKGNILERFSAQQFPDLHSELNLSSLELGDSALYFCASGGADTEAFFGQGTRLTVV.

This clonotype occurred many times. This chain links TRBV29-1 with TRBJ2-4; no definite D call. CDR3 length: 15 residues. In germline, CDR1 is SQVTM, CDR2 ANQGSEA. The V end lost 6 bases, the J end lost 0 bases, and 15 bases lay between the germline ends. The CDR3 nucleotides read TGCAGCGTCGCGCCGGGCGACCTAGCCAAAAACATTCAGTACTTC. The encoded protein is CSVAPGDLAKNIQYF.

This clonotype was seen only a few times. The chain employs TRBV2 and TRBJ2-3, with TRBD1 matching over 7 bases. The CDR3 consists of 14 residues. V trimming: 10 bases; J trimming: 2 bases; junction bases outside the gene matches: 9. Germline values: CDR1 SNHLY, CDR2 FYNNEI. The CDR3 sequence is CATLMGQSTDTQYF. CDR3 nucleotide sequence: TGTGCCACCCTAATGGGACAGTCCACAGATACGCAGTATTTT.

This clonotype was observed many times. The chain is built from TRBV20-1 and TRBJ1-2, with TRBD1 as a possible D gene (6 bases). The CDR3 runs 17 residues. Deletions cut 0 bases from V and 0 bases from J, with 17 bases between. Looked up from germline, CDR1 is DFQATT and CDR2 is SNEGSKA (reference sequence). CDR3 sequence: CSARDGDTTRTNYGYTF. DNA of the CDR3: TGCAGTGCTAGAGACGGGGACACCACTAGGACTAACTATGGCTACACCTTC.

The rearrangement uses TRBV30 and TRBJ1-6; the D is unclear. The CDR3 has 12 residues. Trimming stripped 0 bases from V and 10 bases from J, with 7 bases between. CDR1 and CDR2 (germline): GTSNPN, SVGIG (reference sequence). CDR3 nucleotide sequence: TGTGCCTGGAGTGTATGGGTGTCACCCCTCCACTTT. Translated: CAWSVWVSPLHF.

On this clonotype itself: A much more abundant neighbour one base away suggests this may be a read error. This chain links TRBV4-3 with TRBJ2-3; no clear D gene. The length of the CDR3 is 13 residues. Germline CDR1 LGHNA, CDR2 YSLEER. V lost 7 bases, J lost 2 bases, and 10 bases lay in between. CDR3 in DNA: TGCGCCAGCAACTACCTTCTCACAGATACGCAGTATTTT. Protein: CASNYLLTDTQYF.

In this sample, this clonotype turned up many times. V is TRBV5-1 and J is TRBJ1-5; possible D gene TRBD1, 6 bases. The CDR3 loop spans 15 amino acids. Germline CDR1 and CDR2: SGHRS and YFSETQ. Trimming took off 4 bases at V and 5 bases at J, with 16 bases between the two ends. CDR3 bases: TGCGCCAGCAGCCCGACCCCGGGGGGCGATCAGCCCCAGCATTTT. It codes for CASSPTPGGDQPQHF.

This clonotype occurred a few times. This chain links TRBV7-2 with TRBJ1-1; D gene unclear. Germline CDR1 is SGHTA and CDR2 is FQGNSA. CDR3 length: 12 residues. V was trimmed by 4 bases and J by 6 bases, leaving 9 bases between them. CDR3 DNA sequence: TGTGCCAGCAGCTACCGCAGGTCTGAAGCTTTCTTT. As protein: CASSYRRSEAFF.

This clonotype was counted ten times or more. The V call is TRBV2, the J call TRBJ2-2; D may be TRBD2 (5 bases). V shed 6 bases and J shed 1 base, with 9 bases lying between them. The CDR3 length is 14 residues. The germline CDR1 and CDR2 sequences are SNHLY and FYNNEI. The CDR3 here is CASRYRENTGELFF. In DNA form, the CDR3 reads TGTGCCAGCAGATACCGGGAGAACACCGGGGAGCTGTTTTTT.

The J gene is TRBJ2-7, the V gene TRBV30; a weak D match, TRBD2 (6 bases). V was shortened by 0 bases and J by 3 bases, with 12 bases between the two germline ends. The CDR3 is made up of 14 amino acids. Germline CDR1 and CDR2: GTSNPN and SVGIG (reference sequence). CDR3 residues: CAWSVHGTHYEQYF. The DNA of the CDR3 is TGTGCCTGGAGTGTACATGGGACTCACTACGAGCAGTACTTC.

The CDR3 nucleotides are TGCAGTGCCATTGGGAGCGCGGGAGGAGTTACAGATACGCAGTATTTT. Translated, it gives CSAIGSAGGVTDTQYF. The V call is TRBV20-1, the J call TRBJ2-3, with TRBD2 matching over 8 bases. The CDR3 totals 16 residues. Germline-derived CDR1 and CDR2 are DFQATT and SNEGSKA (reference sequence). The V and J ends lost 6 bases and 3 bases, in that order; junction bases with no gene match: 14.

This clonotype was seen many times. The V gene is TRBV30, the J gene TRBJ2-7, with 9 bases aligning to TRBD1. This CDR3 comprises 12 residues. CDR1 is GTSNPN, CDR2 SVGIG, per germline (reference sequence). Trimming took 3 bases from V and 6 from J; bases not matched to a gene: 3. The CDR3 loop is CAWSETGGEQYF. The CDR3 DNA sequence: TGTGCCTGGAGCGAGACAGGGGGCGAGCAGTACTTC.

This clonotype was detected many times. This chain links TRBV5-1 with TRBJ2-5, with TRBD1 matching over 7 bases. The CDR3 extends over 15 amino acids. Germline V gene data show CDR1 as SGHRS and CDR2 as YFSETQ. The V gene end was trimmed by 0 bases and the J gene end by 5 bases; junction bases not matched to a gene: 7. The CDR3 DNA sequence: TGCGCCAGCAGCTTGGGGACAGGCCCCCCGGAGACCCAGTACTTC. Translating it yields CASSLGTGPPETQYF.

This clonotype was observed many times. The CDR3 loop reads CASSQDLMSSLTQYF. The CDR3 DNA reads as TGCGCCAGCAGCCAAGATCTTATGTCTAGCTTAACGCAGTATTTT. This chain joins TRBV4-3 and TRBJ2-3; weak D call: TRBD2 (5 bases). Trimming cost V 0 bases and J 9 bases, with 16 bases left between them. In germline, CDR1 is LGHNA, CDR2 YSLEER. This CDR3 region has 15 residues.

On this clonotype: This is likely a read error, given that the CDR3 carries no conserved phenylalanine or tryptophan at its end. V usage is TRBV11-1 and J usage is TRBJ1-4; D may be TRBD1 (5 bases). The V end lost 5 bases, the J end lost 3 bases, and 16 bases lay between the germline ends. Germline CDR1 SGHAT, CDR2 FQDESV (reference sequence). The length of the CDR3 is 16 residues. The CDR3, as DNA: TGTGCCAGCAGCACTACGACGGGGGGATCTAATGAAAAACTGTTTCTT. Translated: CASSTTTGGSNEKLFL.

The rearrangement joins TRBV2 to TRBJ1-4; D remains ambiguous. Germline V gene sequence: CDR1 SNHLY, CDR2 FYNNEI. The CDR3 runs 14 residues. Trimming stripped 7 bases from V and 3 bases from J, with 12 bases between. The CDR3 DNA follows: TGTGCCAGCACTGCGATCGCCGCTAATGAAAAACTGTTTTTT. Protein sequence: CASTAIAANEKLFF.

V and J are TRBV14 and TRBJ1-4; no reliable D call. The CDR3 is 16 amino acids. From germline, CDR1 is SGHDN and CDR2 FVKESK. V shed 1 base and J shed 0 bases, with 9 bases lying between them. CDR3 residues: CASSQVGWATNEKLFF. CDR3 bases: TGTGCCAGCAGCCAAGTAGGATGGGCAACTAATGAAAAACTGTTTTTT.

V and J are TRBV7-2 and TRBJ1-5, with a possible D match to TRBD1 (5 bases). V was cut by 4 bases and J by 4 bases, with 17 bases left in between. Germline V gene sequence: CDR1 SGHTA, CDR2 FQGNSA. The CDR3 sequence is 16 residues long. As DNA, the CDR3 is TGTGCCAGCAGCTCAATACGCCCGGGGGGGAATCAGCCCCAGCATTTT. Translating it yields CASSSIRPGGNQPQHF. The full variable domain, with the rest looked up from reference TRBV7-2 and TRBJ1-5, is GAGVSQSPSNKVTEKGKDVELRCDPISGHTALYWYRQSLGQGLEFLIYFQGNSAPDKSGLPSDRFSAERTGGSVSTLTIQRTQQEDSAVYLCASSSIRPGGNQPQHFGDGTRLSIL.

The chain links TRBV12-3 or TRBV12-4 to TRBJ2-3; D unclear. V dropped 4 bases and J dropped 6 bases, with 5 bases sitting between them. CDR3 length: 11 amino acids. CDR3 DNA sequence: TGTGCCAGCAGTTCTCAGGATACGCAGTATTTT. It is translated as CASSSQDTQYF.

In its sample, this clonotype was seen many times. The V call is TRBV7-2, the J call TRBJ1-2; possibly TRBD1 for D (6 bases). V was clipped by 3 bases and J by 2 bases, with 7 bases between them. CDR1 and CDR2 from the germline V gene are SGHTA and FQGNSA. The CDR3 covers 13 residues. CDR3: CASSFQGNYGYTF. CDR3 nucleotide sequence: TGTGCCAGCAGCTTTCAGGGGAACTATGGCTACACCTTC. The full variable domain, its missing parts supplied by reference TRBV7-2 and TRBJ1-2, is GAGVSQSPSNKVTEKGKDVELRCDPISGHTALYWYRQSLGQGLEFLIYFQGNSAPDKSGLPSDRFSAERTGGSVSTLTIQRTQQEDSAVYLCASSFQGNYGYTFGSGTRLTVV.